This TCR beta chain was recovered during a study of blood T cell repertoires in COVID-19. Background on the study: COVID-19 samples from acute and convalescent phases originated in the United States, Italy and Spain. In each case, the material was cDNA or gDNA derived from T cells, B-cell-depleted T cells, or PBMCs.

The assay was immunoSEQ multiplex PCR, and TCRdb's table has in-frame clones only and misses some. The sample has over 250,000 clones, under 90% seen once. Germline V gene data show CDR1 as SNHLY and CDR2 as FYNNEI. The CDR3 is 14 residues long. V dropped 8 bases and J dropped 1; count of bases not matched to a gene: 5. Material: peripheral blood. This sequence originates from a man aged 50 to 60 with acute or convalescent COVID-19. The chain employs TRBV2 and TRBJ2-5; 9 bases map to TRBD2. The CDR3 coding sequence is TGTGCCAGCGCCCTAGCGGGGCCCCAAGAGACCCAGTACTTC. This encodes CASALAGPQETQYF.